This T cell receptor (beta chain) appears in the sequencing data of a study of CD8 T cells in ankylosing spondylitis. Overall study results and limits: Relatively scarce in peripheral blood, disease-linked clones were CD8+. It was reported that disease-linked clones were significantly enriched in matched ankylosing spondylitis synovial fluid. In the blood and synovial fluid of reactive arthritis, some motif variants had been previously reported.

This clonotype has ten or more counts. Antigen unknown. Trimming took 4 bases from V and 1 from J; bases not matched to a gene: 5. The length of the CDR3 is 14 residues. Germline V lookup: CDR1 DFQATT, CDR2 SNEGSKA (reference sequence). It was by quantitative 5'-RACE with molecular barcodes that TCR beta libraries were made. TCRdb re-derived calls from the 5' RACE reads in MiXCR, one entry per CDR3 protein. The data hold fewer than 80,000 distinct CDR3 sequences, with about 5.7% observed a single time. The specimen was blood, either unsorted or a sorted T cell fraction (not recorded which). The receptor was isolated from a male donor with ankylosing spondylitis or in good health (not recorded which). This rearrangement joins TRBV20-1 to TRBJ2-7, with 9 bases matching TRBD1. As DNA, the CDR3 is TGCAGTGCTACCACAGGGGGCCCATCCTACGAGCAGTACTTC. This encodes CSATTGGPSYEQYF.